These T cell receptor beta chains were read from a single sample in a study of siplizumab effects on memory and regulatory T cells. Method: immunoSEQ multiplex PCR; TCRdb's copy keeps in-frame clones and lacks some. This sample has about 100,000 clones, with approximately 94% found just once. Sequencing was performed on non-Treg CD4+ T cells sorted from blood. The source of these receptors is a human donor in good health. Both conserved end residues are part of each CDR3. Each record gives: V gene, D gene, J gene, clone size, CDR3 protein, CDR3 DNA. A D gene is named only where the DNA matches it firmly. Part of the rows lack a size; the others show once, few, many or a class for expanded clones.

TRBV30,TRBD2,TRBJ2-3,.,CAWSRSAGPSTDTQYF,TGTGCCTGGAGTAGATCAGCGGGGCCTAGCACAGATACGCAGTATTTT
TRBV19,TRBD2,TRBJ2-1,.,CASSSTLGSGRAGFF,TGTGCCAGTAGTTCCACCCTTGGTAGCGGGAGGGCCGGGTTCTTC
TRBV7-3,TRBD2,TRBJ2-1,.,CASSSTLAGGGNEQFF,TGTGCCAGCAGCTCCACACTAGCGGGAGGTGGTAATGAGCAGTTCTTC
TRBV7-9,.,TRBJ1-2,.,CASTLIQMGNYGYTF,TGTGCCAGCACCCTCATACAGATGGGGAACTATGGCTACACCTTC
TRBV18,.,TRBJ1-1,.,CASSSNDRLTEAFF,TGTGCCAGCTCATCGAACGACAGGTTGACTGAAGCTTTCTTT
TRBV5-1,TRBD2,TRBJ2-1,.,CASSLVTSVGYNEQFF,TGCGCCAGCAGCTTGGTGACTAGCGTGGGATACAATGAGCAGTTCTTC
TRBV27,TRBD2,TRBJ2-7,.,CASSSPGLAGLAYEQYF,TGTGCCAGCAGTAGTCCGGGACTAGCGGGCCTAGCCTACGAGCAGTACTTC
TRBV6-5,.,TRBJ1-1,.,CASSYSTGRRTEAFF,TGTGCCAGCAGTTACTCAACAGGGAGGCGGACTGAAGCTTTCTTT
TRBV5-3,TRBD1,TRBJ1-1,.,CARSAITPTGYTEAFF,TGTGCCAGAAGCGCCATTACCCCGACAGGGTACACTGAAGCTTTCTTT
TRBV5-1,.,TRBJ2-7,.,CASSLAGGLYYEQYF,TGCGCCAGCAGCTTGGCCGGAGGACTGTACTACGAGCAGTACTTC
TRBV7-9,TRBD1,TRBJ1-1,.,CASSRTGGNTEAFF,TGTGCCAGCAGTCGAACAGGGGGCAACACTGAAGCTTTCTTT
TRBV11-2,.,TRBJ1-2,.,CASSLIGISPFGYTF,TGTGCCAGCAGCTTAATAGGGATATCACCCTTCGGCTACACCTTC
TRBV6-6,.,TRBJ1-5,.,CASSYKNQPQHF,TGTGCCAGCAGTTACAAGAATCAGCCCCAGCATTTT
TRBV15,.,TRBJ2-5,.,CATSLSGGGWETQYF,TGTGCCACCAGCCTAAGTGGGGGAGGCTGGGAGACCCAGTACTTC
TRBV7-6,TRBD2,TRBJ2-2,.,CASVASGTTGELFF,TGTGCCAGCGTGGCTAGCGGGACTACCGGGGAGCTGTTTTTT
TRBV25-1,.,TRBJ2-1,.,CASTPEWGYSYNEQFF,TGTGCCAGCACCCCCGAGTGGGGCTACTCCTACAATGAGCAGTTCTTC
TRBV7-8,.,TRBJ2-5,.,CASSWAGDQYF,TGTGCCAGCAGCTGGGCGGGTGACCAGTACTTC
TRBV30,.,TRBJ1-2,.,CAWSVRGNYGYTF,TGTGCCTGGAGTGTACGAGGGAACTATGGCTACACCTTC
TRBV5-1,TRBD2,TRBJ2-6,few,CASSLSGGTGANVLTF,TGCGCCAGCAGCTTATCGGGGGGAACAGGGGCCAACGTCCTGACTTTC
TRBV7-8,.,TRBJ2-4,.,CASSLAPGLNIQYF,TGTGCCAGCAGCCTGGCCCCGGGCCTAAACATTCAGTACTTC
TRBV23-1,.,TRBJ2-7,.,CASSQRLRVRETYEQYF,TGCGCCAGCAGTCAAAGGTTAAGGGTCAGGGAAACCTACGAGCAGTACTTC
TRBV2,TRBD2,TRBJ2-2,once,CASSDPSGSNTGELFF,TGTGCCAGCAGCGACCCTAGCGGGAGTAACACCGGGGAGCTGTTTTTT
TRBV19,.,TRBJ1-3,.,CASSIGNARLLRTGNTIYF,TGTGCCAGTAGCATAGGGAACGCGCGTCTCCTACGCACTGGAAACACCATATATTTT
TRBV5-5,TRBD1,TRBJ2-3,.,CASSPPDRGGTDTQYF,TGTGCCAGCAGCCCCCCCGACAGGGGAGGCACAGATACGCAGTATTTT
TRBV5-1,.,TRBJ2-1,.,CASSLLRGNYNEQFF,TGCGCCAGCAGTCTTCTGCGGGGCAACTACAATGAGCAGTTCTTC
TRBV6-1,.,TRBJ1-2,.,CASSELRGYTF,TGTGCCAGCAGTGAACTGAGAGGCTACACCTTC
TRBV18,.,TRBJ2-7,.,CASSPPGGGEQYF,TGTGCCAGCTCACCACCGGGGGGCGGCGAGCAGTACTTC
TRBV19,TRBD1,TRBJ1-1,.,CASSSHRGLNTEAFF,TGTGCCAGTAGTTCCCACAGGGGGCTCAACACTGAAGCTTTCTTT
TRBV2,TRBD1,TRBJ2-5,.,CASSRTGGETQYF,TGTGCCAGCAGCCGGACAGGGGGTGAGACCCAGTACTTC